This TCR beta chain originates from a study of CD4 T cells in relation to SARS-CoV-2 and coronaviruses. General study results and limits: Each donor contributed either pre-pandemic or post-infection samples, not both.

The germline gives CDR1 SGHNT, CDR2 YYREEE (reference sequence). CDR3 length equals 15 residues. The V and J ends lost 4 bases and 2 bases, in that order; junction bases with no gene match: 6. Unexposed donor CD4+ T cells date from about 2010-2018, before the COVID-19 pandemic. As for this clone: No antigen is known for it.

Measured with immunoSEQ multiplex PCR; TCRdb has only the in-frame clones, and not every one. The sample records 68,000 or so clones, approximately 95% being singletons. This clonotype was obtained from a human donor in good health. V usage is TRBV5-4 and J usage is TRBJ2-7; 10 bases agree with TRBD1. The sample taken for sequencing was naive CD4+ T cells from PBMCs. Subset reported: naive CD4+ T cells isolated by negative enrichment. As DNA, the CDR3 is TGTGCCAGCAGCCCACGGACAGGGGGACCCTACGAGCAGTACTTC. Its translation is CASSPRTGGPYEQYF.